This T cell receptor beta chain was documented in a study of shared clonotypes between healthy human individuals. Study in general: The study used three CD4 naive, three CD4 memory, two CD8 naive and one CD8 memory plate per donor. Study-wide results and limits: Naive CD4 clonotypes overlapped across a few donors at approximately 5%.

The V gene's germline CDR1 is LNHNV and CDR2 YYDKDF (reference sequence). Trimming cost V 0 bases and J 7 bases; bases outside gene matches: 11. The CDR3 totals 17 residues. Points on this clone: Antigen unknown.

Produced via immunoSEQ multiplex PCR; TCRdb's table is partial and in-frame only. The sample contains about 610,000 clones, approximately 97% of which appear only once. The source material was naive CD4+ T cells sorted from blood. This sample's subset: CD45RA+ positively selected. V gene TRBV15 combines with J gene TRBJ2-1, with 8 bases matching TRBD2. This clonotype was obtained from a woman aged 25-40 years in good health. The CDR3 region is CATSRDRGGFGRNEQFF. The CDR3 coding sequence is TGTGCCACCAGCAGAGATCGGGGGGGCTTTGGCAGAAATGAGCAGTTCTTC.